This T cell receptor (beta chain) was profiled in a study of CD8+ T cells in alopecia areata. About the research overall: Tofacitinib was taken orally by treated patients, and the dose was 5 to 10 mg twice daily.

Germline-derived CDR1 and CDR2 are MNHEY and SVGAGI. V was trimmed by 6 bases and J by 12 bases, leaving 18 bases between them. The CDR3 contains 12 residues. Treatment indicated: oral pan-JAK inhibitor, 5-10 mg twice daily. Investigators isolated RNA and reverse transcribed it into cDNA to act as the sequencing template. Produced via immunoSEQ multiplex PCR; TCRdb's table is partial and in-frame only. This sample has over 150,000 clones, with 50% to 60% found just once. This chain uses TRBV6-5 with TRBJ2-7; a weak D match, TRBD2 (6 bases). The TCR was taken from a human donor with alopecia areata. The sample consisted of CD4+ T cells sorted from blood, taken at week 4, from a patient treated with tofacitinib. The CDR3 loop is CASREGGRSLYF. The CDR3 DNA reads as TGTGCCAGCAGGGAGGGCGGACGGTCTCTGTACTTC.